The 20 T cell receptor beta chains in this list originate from one sample, sequenced in a study of T cell responses to AZD1222 COVID-19 vaccine. TCRdb's copy holds only in-frame clones and misses some; the assay was immunoSEQ multiplex PCR. The repertoire includes more than 35,000 clones, around 80% of them detected once, and about 22% sits in the top ten. The sample here was peripheral blood, taken 28 days after the second dose of the MenACWY control vaccine. The receptors derive from an adult who received the MenACWY meningococcal vaccine as a control.

This clone came up many times. The V gene is TRBV28, the J gene TRBJ2-2; tentative D call: TRBD2 (5 bases). The CDR3 extends over 15 amino acids. The V and J ends lost 5 bases and 9 bases respectively, with 19 bases between them. Per germline, CDR1 MDHEN and CDR2 SYDVKM. The CDR3 sequence is CASSPRRREGRELFF. In DNA, the CDR3 is TGTGCCAGCAGTCCCCGGAGGCGAGAGGGCCGGGAGCTGTTTTTT. Full variable domain (remainder filled in from reference TRBV28 and TRBJ2-2): DVKVTQSSRYLVKRTGEKVFLECVQDMDHENMFWYRQDPGLGLRLIYFSYDVKMKEKGDIPEGYSVSREKKERFSLILESASTNQTSMYLCASSPRRREGRELFFGEGSRLTVL.

The chain uses TRBV4-1 and TRBJ2-1; D uncertain. V was shortened by 0 bases and J by 5 bases, with 5 bases between the two germline ends. This CDR3 is built from 13 residues. Germline CDR1 is MGHRA and CDR2 is YSYEKL. The CDR3 region has the DNA TGCGCCAGCAGCCAAGAGGGCAACAATGAGCAGTTCTTC. As protein: CASSQEGNNEQFF.

This chain joins TRBV5-1 and TRBJ2-7; 12 bases agree with TRBD2. V shed 4 bases, J shed 5 bases, and the junction held 10 bases outside the gene matches. There are 16 residues in the CDR3. CDR1 and CDR2 from the germline V gene are SGHRS and YFSETQ. The DNA of the CDR3 is TGCGCCAGCAGCCCCCCCCGACTAGCGGGAGTGAACGAGCAGTACTTC. It translates to CASSPPRLAGVNEQYF.

The chain couples TRBV6-5 to TRBJ1-4; D gene unclear. The V gene lost 2 bases and the J gene lost 2 bases, with 12 bases spanning the gap. Germline CDR1 is MNHEY and CDR2 is SVGAGI. This CDR3 spans 16 amino acids. CDR3 loop: CASSYLSRGTNEKLFF. In DNA form, the CDR3 reads TGTGCCAGCAGTTACCTCTCTCGAGGTACTAATGAAAAACTGTTTTTT.

This sequence joins TRBV9 and TRBJ1-3; D is perhaps TRBD1 (5 bases). The CDR3 totals 15 residues. V lost 3 bases and J lost 0, with 10 bases in between. Germline assignment: CDR1 SGDLS and CDR2 YYNGEE. CDR3 amino acids: CASSAGGGSGNTIYF. In nucleotides, the CDR3 is TGTGCCAGCAGCGCCGGGGGGGGCTCTGGAAACACCATATATTTT.

This chain links TRBV4-2 with TRBJ2-1, with 7 nucleotides matching TRBD2. Germline V gene data show CDR1 as LGHNA and CDR2 as YNFKEQ. The CDR3 runs to 15 residues. Trimming at V came to 5 bases and at J to 4 bases, leaving 8 bases not matched to a gene. The CDR3 loop is CASSSGTNPYNEQFF. The CDR3 nucleotides read TGTGCCAGCAGCTCCGGGACTAACCCGTACAATGAGCAGTTCTTC.

J is TRBJ1-1 and V is TRBV24-1; TRBD1 aligns across 7 bases. Germline CDR1 reads KGHDR; CDR2 reads SFDVKD. The CDR3 sequence is 13 residues long. J was trimmed by 6 bases and V by 3 bases; bases with no gene match: 3. CDR3 DNA: TGTGCCACCAGTGATACCCAGGGGGCTGAAGCTTTCTTT. Its protein is CATSDTQGAEAFF.

The chain combines TRBV27 with TRBJ1-5; maybe TRBD1 (6 bases). Germline CDR1 is MNHEY and CDR2 is SMNVEV (reference sequence). V was shortened by 6 bases and J by 0 bases, with 21 bases between the two germline ends. CDR3 length: 18 residues. CDR3 loop: CASSQVGGPTISNQPQHF. The CDR3 DNA reads as TGTGCCAGCAGCCAGGTAGGGGGACCGACGATTAGCAATCAGCCCCAGCATTTT.

This sequence joins TRBV3-1 (or the pseudogene TRBV3-2) and TRBJ1-5; D is unresolved. Trimming cost V 1 base and J 4 bases, with 8 bases left between them. Per the germline V gene, CDR1 is LGHDT and CDR2 is YNNKEL (reference sequence). CDR3 length: 14 residues. CDR3 sequence reads: CASSQGVTNQPQHF. In DNA, the CDR3 is TGTGCCAGCAGCCAAGGGGTTACTAATCAGCCCCAGCATTTT.

Only one count was recorded for this clone. The genes are TRBV7-9 and TRBJ1-5; tentatively, D is TRBD1 (6 bases). The germline gives CDR1 SEHNR, CDR2 FQNEAQ (reference sequence). Trimming left V 5 bases short and J 0 bases short, with 23 bases between. The length of the CDR3 is 19 residues. DNA of the CDR3: TGTGCCAGCAGCCCAATGACAGGCCGGCAGGTTGGTAGCAATCAGCCCCAGCATTTT. Translation: CASSPMTGRQVGSNQPQHF.

The CDR3 DNA follows: TGTGCCAGCAGTCTCCGGGACAAAATTATATACGAGCAGTACTTC. Its translation: CASSLRDKIIYEQYF. V and J are TRBV28 and TRBJ2-7; TRBD1 might be the D (6 bases). Trimming pared 5 bases from V and 4 bases from J, leaving 18 bases between. Germline V gene data show CDR1 as MDHEN and CDR2 as SYDVKM. The CDR3 runs 15 residues.

The chain employs TRBV4-1 and TRBJ1-2, with 8 bases matching TRBD1. Germline lookup yields CDR1 MGHRA and CDR2 YSYEKL. The trim removed 3 bases at V and 4 bases at J, leaving 4 bases unmatched. The CDR3 extends over 14 amino acids. CDR3 sequence: CASSQGQALYGYTF. CDR3 bases: TGCGCCAGCAGCCAGGGACAGGCCCTCTATGGCTACACCTTC.

In its sample, this clone was seen a few times. The chain joins TRBV4-2 to TRBJ2-1; 10 bases are shared with TRBD1. Trimming at V came to 0 bases and at J to 4 bases, leaving 3 bases not matched to a gene. The CDR3 spans 16 residues. Germline loops: CDR1 LGHNA, CDR2 YNFKEQ. The CDR3 protein is CASSQEEGQGYNEQFF. CDR3 DNA sequence: TGTGCCAGCAGCCAAGAGGAGGGACAGGGGTACAATGAGCAGTTCTTC.

This clone has just one count. The rearrangement links TRBV15 to TRBJ2-7; TRBD1 aligns across 8 bases. CDR3 size: 15 residues. CDR1 and CDR2 from the germline V gene are LNHNV and YYDKDF (reference sequence). V shed 3 bases, J shed 4 bases, and the junction held 8 bases outside the gene matches. CDR3 loop: CATSRELDRAYEQYV. The CDR3 DNA reads as TGTGCCACCAGCAGGGAGTTGGACAGGGCATACGAGCAGTACGTC.

This rearrangement joins TRBV5-1 to TRBJ2-7; D might be TRBD1 (6 bases). The V and J ends lost 4 bases and 2 bases respectively, with 13 bases between them. Germline assignment: CDR1 SGHRS and CDR2 YFSETQ. This CDR3 is 14 amino acids long. Here the CDR3 reads CASSLLGHTYEQYF. CDR3 DNA: TGCGCCAGCAGCCTGTTGGGACACACCTACGAGCAGTACTTC.

The rearrangement uses TRBV5-1 and TRBJ2-2; D is unresolved. Trimming removed 1 base from V and 7 bases from J, with 8 bases in between. Germline V gene data show CDR1 as SGHRS and CDR2 as YFSETQ. CDR3 length: 13 amino acids. CDR3 residues: CASSLTVSGELFF. The CDR3 bases are TGCGCCAGCAGCTTGACTGTCAGCGGGGAGCTGTTTTTT.

The chain carries TRBV7-2 and TRBJ2-1; 8 nucleotides agree with TRBD2. The CDR3 runs to 14 residues. The V gene end was trimmed by 3 bases and the J gene end by 2 bases; junction bases not matched to a gene: 0. Germline values: CDR1 SGHTA, CDR2 FQGNSA. The CDR3 protein is CASSLGLAYNEQFF. The CDR3, as DNA: TGTGCCAGCAGCTTGGGACTAGCCTACAATGAGCAGTTCTTC.

This clone was counted between two and nine times. This chain links TRBV6-5 with TRBJ2-2; either TRBD1 or TRBD2 may supply D (5 bases each). Germline lookup yields CDR1 MNHEY and CDR2 SVGAGI. The CDR3 consists of 14 residues. V was pared by 6 bases and J by 3 bases, with 11 bases between. The chain's CDR3 is CASSSGTDTGELFF. The CDR3 region has the DNA TGTGCCAGCAGCTCCGGGACGGACACCGGGGAGCTGTTTTTT.

In this sample, this clone turned up a few times. The chain has TRBV9 and TRBJ1-4; D might be TRBD1 (5 bases). V lost 3 bases and J lost 6, with 12 bases in between. The CDR3 is 14 residues long. Germline V CDR1 and CDR2: SGDLS, YYNGEE. The CDR3 nucleotides read TGTGCCAGCAGCGGGGACCCAAGCGATGAAAAACTGTTTTTT. This gives the protein CASSGDPSDEKLFF.

The rearrangement uses TRBV9 and TRBJ2-1; 15 nucleotides agree with TRBD2. This CDR3 has 17 amino acids. V was clipped by 0 bases and J by 6 bases; unmatched bases: 4. Germline values: CDR1 SGDLS, CDR2 YYNGEE. The CDR3 sequence: CASSVVGTSGGLNEQFF. CDR3 sequence (DNA): TGTGCCAGCAGCGTAGTGGGGACTAGCGGGGGGCTCAATGAGCAGTTCTTC.